This is a list of T cell receptor beta chains from one sample in a study of graft-versus-host responses after intestinal transplantation. Their target antigens are unknown. The repertoire was sequenced with immunoSEQ multiplex PCR; TCRdb's copy has only in-frame clones and lacks some. Of about 120,000 clones in the sample, around 93% were seen once. Sequences were derived from unstimulated CD4+ T cells sorted from spleen or lymph node cells, sampled before intestinal transplant. All receptors come from a human donor who received an intestinal transplant. Both conserved end residues are part of each CDR3. Fields, in order: clone size, D gene, J gene, V gene, CDR3 protein, CDR3 DNA. D genes are given only for firm matches. Not all rows give a size; the values are once, few, many and, for expanded clones, a class.

>.|.|TRBJ1-1|TRBV6-1
CASSDLDWAVTEAFF
TGTGCCAGCAGTGACCTTGATTGGGCGGTCACTGAAGCTTTCTTT
>.|.|TRBJ1-2|TRBV28
CASSFRGRGYTF
TGTGCCAGCAGTTTCCGGGGGAGGGGCTACACCTTC
>.|TRBD1|TRBJ2-6|TRBV4-1
CASSQGRQGSGANVLTF
TGCGCCAGCAGCCAAGGTAGACAGGGCTCTGGGGCCAACGTCCTGACTTTC
>few|.|TRBJ1-3|TRBV7-9
CASMQVSGTIYF
TGTGCCAGCATGCAGGTTTCCGGCACCATATATTTT
>.|.|TRBJ1-1|TRBV5-5
CASSFRRNTEAFF
TGTGCCAGCAGCTTTCGGAGGAACACTGAAGCTTTCTTT
>.|.|TRBJ1-3|TRBV6-1
CASSEVSTAGNTIYF
TGTGCCAGCAGTGAAGTATCTACCGCGGGAAACACCATATATTTT
>.|.|TRBJ1-6|TRBV5-6
CASSLVGLLNSPLHF
TGTGCCAGCAGCTTGGTGGGGCTATTGAATTCACCCCTCCACTTT
>.|TRBD1|TRBJ2-7|TRBV5-1
CASSAPGQGLYEQYF
TGCGCCAGCAGCGCGCCGGGACAGGGCCTCTACGAGCAGTACTTC
>.|.|TRBJ2-5|TRBV5-1
CASSALLGGVETQYF
TGCGCCAGCAGCGCCCTGTTGGGTGGTGTGGAGACCCAGTACTTC
>.|.|TRBJ2-1|TRBV18
CASSPTQGDYPGQFF
TGTGCCAGCTCTCCCACGCAGGGAGACTACCCCGGGCAGTTCTTC
>.|TRBD2|TRBJ2-7|TRBV6-1
CASSEPTSGSWSYEQYF
TGTGCCAGCAGTGAACCGACTAGCGGGAGTTGGTCCTACGAGCAGTACTTC
>.|TRBD1|TRBJ1-1|TRBV7-8
CASSPRVGQGTEAFF
TGTGCCAGCAGCCCACGCGTGGGACAGGGCACTGAAGCTTTCTTT
>.|.|TRBJ2-2|TRBV18
CATHLLVNTGELFF
TGTGCCACCCATCTTCTAGTGAACACCGGGGAGCTGTTTTTT
>.|.|TRBJ2-6|TRBV5-1
CASSALSSSGANVLTF
TGCGCCAGCAGCGCACTAAGTAGCTCTGGGGCCAACGTCCTGACTTTC
>.|TRBD2|TRBJ2-5|TRBV5-4
CASSFLAGGETQYF
TGTGCCAGCAGCTTCCTAGCGGGAGGGGAGACCCAGTACTTC
>once|.|TRBJ2-1|TRBV6-5
CASASTTSSYNEQFF
TGTGCCAGCGCCTCGACCACCTCCTCCTACAATGAGCAGTTCTTC
>.|TRBD2|TRBJ2-7|TRBV18
CASSQVRREGKGEQYF
TGTGCCAGCTCACAAGTACGGCGGGAGGGGAAAGGGGAGCAGTACTTC
>.|TRBD1|TRBJ1-2|TRBV11-2
CASSSLRGGQRSNYGYTF
TGTGCCAGCAGCTCCCTACGAGGGGGCCAGCGATCTAACTATGGCTACACCTTC